One and the same sample provided the 18 T cell receptor beta chains below, sequenced in a study of Tregs in tolerant kidney transplant recipients. Profiled with immunoSEQ multiplex PCR; TCRdb holds only in-frame clones, not every one. The sample totals tens of thousands of clones. The specimen comprised CD4+ T cells from blood, sampled before the transplant. The receptors shown here come from a human donor who received a combined kidney and bone marrow transplant.

On this clone: The read terminates 3 residues before the CDR3 end, so the remaining end is supplied by the germline J gene. The chain carries TRBV5-1 and TRBJ1-2, with D perhaps TRBD1 (6 bases). The CDR3 contains 14 residues. Deletions cut 2 bases from V and 6 bases from J, with 14 bases between. Germline-derived CDR1 and CDR2 are SGHRS and YFSETQ. The covered CDR3 bases are TGCGCCAGCAGCTTCAGGGGCCCGGAGAATGGC. This encodes CASSFRGPENG. The full CDR3 protein is CASSFRGPENGYTF.

Turning to this clone: Read sequence stops 3 residues before the CDR3 end, and the germline J gene provides the missing end. The rearrangement joins TRBV7-9 to TRBJ1-3, with unresolved D. Trimming took off 5 bases at V and 3 bases at J, with 14 bases between the two ends. CDR3 length equals 15 residues. Germline values: CDR1 SEHNR, CDR2 FQNEAQ (reference sequence). The CDR3 sequence: CASSPIRIYGNTIYF. CDR3 DNA, as far as it was read: TGTGCCAGCAGCCCCATCCGCATCTATGGAAACACC.

Notes on this clone: The CDR3 extends 3 residues past the end of the read, so its final part is completed from the germline J gene. This sequence joins TRBV20-1 and TRBJ2-2; D gene uncertain. Germline V gene lookup returns CDR1 DFQATT and CDR2 SNEGSKA (reference sequence). The CDR3 covers 10 residues. V was cut by 7 bases and J by 7 bases, with 7 bases left in between. CDR3 bases read: TGCAGTGTGGCTGACGGGGAG. Amino acid sequence: CSVADGE. The full CDR3 protein is CSVADGELFF.

Comments on this clone: The read ends 3 residues before the CDR3 terminus; that terminus is restored from the germline J gene. This chain joins TRBV18 and TRBJ2-3; D is unresolved. This CDR3 contains 15 residues. Germline V gene lookup returns CDR1 KGHSH and CDR2 LQKENI. Trimming left V 5 bases short and J 2 bases short, with 14 bases between. The chain's CDR3 is CASSEGYSHTDTQYF. Incomplete CDR3 DNA: TGTGCCAGCTCAGAAGGGTACAGTCACACAGATACG. The full variable domain, completed using reference TRBV18 and TRBJ2-3, is NAGVMQNPRHLVRRRGQEARLRCSPMKGHSHVYWYRQLPEEGLKFMVYLQKENIIDESGMPKERFSAEFPKEGPSILRIQQVVRGDSAAYFCASSEGYSHTDTQYFGPGTRLTVL.

About this clone itself: The read falls 3 residues short of the CDR3 end, and the missing part is taken from the germline J gene. The chain carries TRBV2 and TRBJ2-7; 8 nucleotides agree with TRBD1. Germline loops: CDR1 SNHLY, CDR2 FYNNEI. The J segment lost 6 bases and the V segment lost 3 bases, leaving 1 base of the junction unmatched. The CDR3 has 12 amino acids. The part of the CDR3 DNA that was read is TGTGCCAGCAGTGATGACAGGGGCGAG. Amino acid sequence: CASSDDRGE. The entire CDR3 protein is CASSDDRGEQYF.

Regarding this clone: The read terminates 3 residues before the CDR3 end, so the remaining end is supplied by the germline J gene. This rearrangement joins TRBV7-2 to TRBJ2-3; 7 bases fit TRBD1. Per the germline V gene, CDR1 is SGHTA and CDR2 is FQGNSA. This CDR3 spans 14 amino acids. J lost 8 bases, V lost 4 bases, and 9 bases had no gene match. CDR3 sequence reads: CASSYTGVPSTQYF. CDR3 DNA, as far as it was read: TGTGCCAGCAGCTATACAGGGGTGCCAAGTACG.

Concerning this clone: The read comes to an end 3 residues before the CDR3 does, leaving the germline J gene to fill in the end. The J gene is TRBJ1-4, the V gene TRBV7-2; D may be TRBD1 (5 bases). From germline, CDR1 is SGHTA and CDR2 FQGNSA. V was trimmed by 5 bases and J by 4 bases, leaving 11 bases between them. This CDR3 region has 14 residues. The CDR3 DNA, read in part, is TGTGCCAGCAGCCCTCTACAGGTTAATGAAAAA. As protein: CASSPLQVNEK. The full CDR3 reads CASSPLQVNEKLFF.

Notes on this clone: The CDR3 end is not reached by the read, which stops 3 residues before it; the germline J gene fills it in. The V gene is TRBV18, the J gene TRBJ2-7; TRBD1 matches at 12 bases. Trimming took 4 bases from V and 0 from J; bases not matched to a gene: 10. There are 18 residues in the CDR3. Germline V gives CDR1 KGHSH, CDR2 LQKENI. The CDR3 is CASSQGRDRGPSSYEQYF. The sequenced CDR3 bases are TGTGCCAGCTCACAAGGGAGGGACAGGGGGCCCAGCTCCTACGAG.

To note about this clone: From the germline J gene comes the end of the CDR3, since the read stops 3 residues before it. The chain employs TRBV2 and TRBJ2-1, with 8 bases that match TRBD2. CDR1 and CDR2 (germline): SNHLY, FYNNEI. The CDR3 extends over 15 amino acids. V was pared by 6 bases and J by 2 bases, with 6 bases of the junction left unmatched. CDR3 in amino acids: CASRLTSVAYNEQFF. The part of the CDR3 DNA that was read is TGTGCCAGCAGATTGACTAGCGTTGCCTACAATGAG.

Worth noting for this clone: The read terminates 3 residues before the CDR3 end, so the remaining end is supplied by the germline J gene. The rearrangement joins TRBV7-2 to TRBJ1-4; 7 bases map to TRBD1. CDR1 is SGHTA, CDR2 FQGNSA, per germline. The CDR3 spans 14 residues. V was pared by 4 bases and J by 4 bases, with 3 bases of the junction left unmatched. Incomplete CDR3 DNA: TGTGCCAGCAGCTCAGGGGGGAGTAATGAAAAA. Its protein product is CASSSGGSNEK. In full, the CDR3 reads CASSSGGSNEKLFF.

Regarding this clone: The read halts 3 residues ahead of the CDR3 end, with the missing end drawn from the germline J gene. The chain couples TRBV14 to TRBJ2-3; 8 positions agree with TRBD2. The CDR3 runs 13 residues. The germline V gene encodes CDR1 SGHDN and CDR2 FVKESK. CDR3 residues: CASSQGMTSAQYF. CDR3 bases read: TGTGCCAGCAGCCAAGGCATGACTAGCGCG.

Note on this clone: Read data end 3 residues before the CDR3 end; the end is taken from the germline J gene. The genes are TRBV5-1 and TRBJ2-3, with 9 bases aligning to TRBD2. CDR1 is SGHRS, CDR2 YFSETQ, per germline. The length of the CDR3 is 17 residues. Germline trimming cut 6 bases from V and 2 bases from J; bases unmatched to any gene: 13. CDR3 residues: CASTMGQTSGLTDTQYF. The sequenced CDR3 bases are TGCGCCAGCACCATGGGACAGACTAGCGGCCTCACAGATACG.

Regarding this clone: The CDR3 end is not reached by the read, which stops 3 residues before it; the germline J gene fills it in. V and J are TRBV19 and TRBJ2-1, with TRBD1 as a possible D gene (6 bases). V was trimmed by 2 bases and J by 8 bases, leaving 13 bases between them. Germline V gives CDR1 LNHDA, CDR2 SQIVND (reference sequence). The CDR3 spans 14 residues. The part of the CDR3 DNA that was read is TGTGCCAGTAGTATACACGCACAGGGCGATGAG. Its protein product is CASSIHAQGDE. The entire CDR3 is CASSIHAQGDEQFF.

A remark on this clone: Read sequence stops 3 residues before the CDR3 end, and the germline J gene provides the missing end. The V gene is TRBV18, the J gene TRBJ1-2; TRBD1 matches 9 bases. The germline CDR1 and CDR2 sequences are KGHSH and LQKENI. V lost 6 bases to trimming and J lost 2 bases; unmatched junction nucleotides: 7. This CDR3 is 15 amino acids long. CDR3 bases read: TGTGCCAGCTCGCCGCTCGGACAGGGGAACTATGGC. The encoded protein is CASSPLGQGNYG. In full, the CDR3 is CASSPLGQGNYGYTF.

In the case of this clone: The CDR3 goes on 3 residues after the read ends, and that part is filled in from the germline J gene. The V and J genes are TRBV6-1 and TRBJ2-7; D perhaps matches TRBD1 (6 bases). The germline gives CDR1 MNHNS, CDR2 SASEGT. The CDR3 runs to 14 residues. The germline V and J ends were trimmed by 4 bases and 2 bases, with 12 bases remaining between them. The part of the CDR3 DNA that was read is TGTGCCAGCAGTGTGTCACAGGGAGCCTACGAG. It specifies CASSVSQGAYE. The CDR3 reads in full as CASSVSQGAYEQYF.

To note about this clone: The DNA ends 3 residues before the CDR3 does, and the rest of the CDR3 is filled in from the germline J gene. The V gene is TRBV20-1, the J gene TRBJ2-1, with D perhaps matching TRBD2 (6 bases). V was clipped by 6 bases and J by 9 bases, with 12 bases between them. Germline V gene sequence: CDR1 DFQATT, CDR2 SNEGSKA (reference sequence). The CDR3 runs to 11 residues. CDR3 bases read: TGCAGTGCCAGGACTACCCTTGAG. This translates into CSARTTLE. The full-length CDR3 reads as CSARTTLEQFF.

Comment on this clone: The DNA ends 3 residues before the CDR3 does, and the rest of the CDR3 is filled in from the germline J gene. This rearrangement joins TRBV29-1 to TRBJ1-4; no definite D call. The CDR3 extends over 14 amino acids. Trimming left V 0 bases short and J 4 bases short, with 9 bases between. Germline CDR1 and CDR2: SQVTM and ANQGSEA. The CDR3 bases that were read are TGCAGCGTTGAAGAAGTGGGCAGTAATGAAAAA. Amino acids: CSVEEVGSNEK. The CDR3, in full, reads CSVEEVGSNEKLFF.

Notes on this clone: The read stops 3 residues short of the end of the CDR3; the missing end is completed from the germline J gene. V and J are TRBV5-6 and TRBJ1-2; D gene ambiguous. V shed 0 bases and J shed 3 bases, with 12 bases lying between them. There are 15 residues in the CDR3. Germline CDR1 and CDR2: SGHDT and YYEEEE. CDR3 amino acids: CASSLDQRQDYGYTF. CDR3 bases read: TGTGCCAGCAGCTTGGATCAGAGGCAGGACTATGGC.